This T cell receptor (beta chain) is from a study of T cell responses to AZD1222 COVID-19 vaccine. About the study: Pooling was applied to second doses at about 4 or about 12 weeks.

In germline, CDR1 is MNHEY, CDR2 SVGEGT. The CDR3 totals 14 residues. V gave up 3 bases and J gave up 11 bases, with 19 bases separating them. Libraries were prepared by immunoSEQ multiplex PCR; TCRdb keeps only in-frame clonotypes and omits some of them. Of 100,000 to 150,000 clones listed, about 94% are singletons. The sequence came from an adult in good health. The chain uses TRBV6-2 or TRBV6-3 and TRBJ1-1; no definite D call. Sequencing used peripheral blood, obtained on day 0 of AZD1222 vaccination. CDR3 sequence (DNA): TGTGCCAGCAGTTATACCCCCTGGTGGTACGGGGCTTTCTTT. Protein sequence: CASSYTPWWYGAFF.